A single TCR beta chain is shown here with its context. What it binds is not known. This sample was included in a study of blood T cells in healthy people across ages. The J segment lost 10 bases and the V segment lost 3 bases, leaving 16 bases of the junction unmatched. CDR3 size: 16 residues. The germline V gene has CDR1 MNHEY and CDR2 SMNVEV (reference sequence). The study, taken as a whole, reports: The study lacked donor CMV status, which possibly confounded expanded clonotype changes.

Through a sample-barcoded 5' primer and a J-beta primer mix, a second PCR was run for roughly 6 to 12 cycles. Each CDR3 protein is one row after TCRdb ran MiXCR on the 5' RACE reads. The profile covers about 540,000 distinct CDR3 sequences, with approximately 25% appearing a single time and 8.5% to 9.5% taken by the ten largest. A further study also used this sample, focusing on T cells of mothers and their children. That work contributes: Related mother-child pairs shared slightly more overlap than unrelated pairs, but the difference was non-significant.

This receptor was taken from a boy younger than 18 in good health. The rearrangement uses TRBV27 and TRBJ2-5, with 8 positions matching TRBD2. What was sequenced was blood. CDR3 nucleotides: TGTGCCAGCAGTTTGGGACGTCGGGGGGGGGTGTCCCTCCAGTACTTC. It codes for CASSLGRRGGVSLQYF.